This T cell receptor (beta chain) was captured in a study of regulatory T cells in long-lasting Graves disease (TCRdb year 2021). Looking at the study overall: Persistent Graves' disease meant more than 5 years of antithyroid drug treatment with TSH receptor autoantibodies that stayed positive. Persistent Graves' disease patients were compared with newly diagnosed Graves' disease patients by peripheral blood TCR sequencing and RNA sequencing. The study was registered as a clinical trial and conducted in China. A total of roughly 35 samples underwent TCR sequencing, from around 13 patients with persistent Graves' disease and some 20 patients with newly diagnosed Graves' disease. In the clinical cohort, patients with persistent Graves' disease had used antithyroid drugs for an average of roughly ten years.

What the time point label conveys for this sample: persistent/refractory GD, antithyroid drugs over 5 years with positive TRAb. For both TCR sequencing and RNA sequencing, RNA was extracted from PBMCs using TRIzol. Graves' disease was diagnosed according to American Thyroid Association guidelines. Patients were recruited from an endocrinology department in Xi'an, China. Each patient gave about 10 milliliters of peripheral blood, collected in an EDTA anticoagulant tube. Ficoll Paque Plus density gradient separation was used to isolate PBMCs, and no further T cell sorting was performed. An Agilent 2100 Bioanalyzer and agarose gel were used to assess RNA quality, and a NanoDrop 2000 was used to measure RNA concentration. Points the paper makes about the study in general: TRBV28, TRBJ1-2 and TRBJ2-5 were preferentially used in persistent disease, while TRBV20-1 and TRBJ2-1 were favored in newly diagnosed disease. Patients with persistent disease shared more public clonotypes (approximately 2,500) than newly diagnosed patients did (around 980). Only the TCR beta chain was sequenced and analyzed. Compared with newly diagnosed patients, patients with persistent Graves' disease had lower TCR Shannon entropy and fewer highly expanded clones, which suggests clonal expansion. Peripheral blood alone was examined, since thyroid tissue, which constituted the primary lesion, could not be accessed. The authors acknowledged the small sample size as a limitation that may reduce accuracy.

Libraries were made using multiplex PCR. This sample was sequenced with an Illumina HiSeq 4000. iRepertoire HTBI primers and Arm-PCR amplification of CDR3 regions were used to construct TCR beta libraries. PCR products were gel purified before sequencing. On the authors' methods: A total of roughly 58 TRBV and about 13 TRBJ segments were identified across samples and were used for gene usage analysis of CDR3 amino acid clonotypes. COPE and FqMerger were used to merge filtered high-quality paired reads into contigs. BLAST was used to align contigs to the IMGT TRBV, TRBD and TRBJ reference genes, and CDR3 was defined following IMGT. Any clonotype with a frequency above 0.1% was counted as a highly expanded clone. Repertoire diversity was measured by Shannon entropy, and V-J evenness by the Gini coefficient. A clonotype found in more than one individual was treated as public. Clones were called with MiXCR by TCRdb after fastp trimmed the public reads at Q25, and only in-frame beta chains were retained. For every CDR3 protein sequence, its rows merge into one entry that carries the most common genes and DNA. These V and J calls are TCRdb output, not the study's own analysis. The sample includes about 660,000 distinct CDR3 sequences, with about 32% observed a single time. Around 42% of the sample is taken by the ten largest.

This clonotype was seen a handful of times. This receptor's antigen is unknown. Base qualities are missing; no much larger clone stands one base away. V gives up 3 bases and J gives up 7 bases, and the segment between their germline ends measures 9 bases. The germline V gene gives CDR1 as MNHNS and CDR2 as SASEGT. Measured from the cysteine to the phenylalanine, the CDR3 is 12 residues long. Kept here is only the CDR3 DNA, which spans 36 bases and is read in frame from base 1. Sequenced here: peripheral blood mononuclear cells (PBMCs), sampled when the disease was refractory, from a patient treated with antithyroid drugs. This clonotype was sampled from a female donor with Graves disease. The chain links TRBV6-1 with TRBJ1-2, with the D gene not confidently named. The sequenced DNA: TGTGCCAGCAGTGACTGGGCGTTTGGCTACACCTTC. Its protein product is CASSDWAFGYTF.